This T cell receptor (beta chain) was sequenced during a study of shared clonotypes between healthy human individuals. Turning to the study itself: Used for every donor were three CD4 naive, three CD4 memory, two CD8 naive and one CD8 memory plate. Whole-study findings and limits: Several donors shared about 5% of their naive CD4 clonotypes.

Concerning this clone itself: What it binds is not known.

Deep-level assay runs were performed. Some clones are missing from TCRdb's copy, which holds only in-frame ones; the method was immunoSEQ multiplex PCR. The repertoire holds 2 million to 2.5 million clones, just under 95% seen once, with 0.37% in the top ten. Germline V lookup: CDR1 MNHNY, CDR2 SVGAGI (reference sequence). CDR3 length: 15 residues. Trimming removed 2 bases from V and 1 base from J, with 11 bases in between. Sequenced sample: naive CD4+ T cells from PBMCs. The sample's subset: CD45RA+ positively selected. The receptor comes from a young man in good health. Some clones in this sample may be carry-over from other donors' samples. The rearrangement uses TRBV6-6 and TRBJ2-5; TRBD1 is a possible D gene (6 bases). CDR3 bases: TGTGCCAGCAGTTACGTACGGACAGCCCAAGAGACCCAGTACTTC. Its translation: CASSYVRTAQETQYF.